This TCR beta chain was captured in a study of vaccination effects on CD4 cells after COVID-19. Overall study results and limits: Late post-vaccination samples showed marked contraction of infection- and vaccine-induced clones.

In the ViraFEST assay, antigen-specific CD4+ clonotypes were identified by expansion after peptide-pool stimulation. CD4+ T cell isolation took place after 10 days of culture. This person's SARS-CoV-2 infection, confirmed by PCR, occurred between March and December 2020. Profiled with immunoSEQ multiplex PCR; TCRdb holds only in-frame clones, not every one. The table includes 42,000 or so clones, around 75% detected once. The CDR3 covers 16 residues. Losses at the gene ends were 4 bases for V and 4 bases for J; bases not matched to a gene: 7. Germline lookup yields CDR1 SGDLS and CDR2 YYNGEE. With respect to this clone: Its matching antigen is unknown.

This sequence joins TRBV9 and TRBJ2-5; TRBD2 matches 13 bases. The TCR originated in a human donor who had a prior SARS-CoV-2 infection. The source was CD4+ T cells from PBMCs cultured with a peptide pool, collected before COVID-19 vaccination. The CDR3 DNA follows: TGTGCCAGCAGCACAACGGGACTAGCGGGACTAGAGACCCAGTACTTC. Its protein is CASSTTGLAGLETQYF.